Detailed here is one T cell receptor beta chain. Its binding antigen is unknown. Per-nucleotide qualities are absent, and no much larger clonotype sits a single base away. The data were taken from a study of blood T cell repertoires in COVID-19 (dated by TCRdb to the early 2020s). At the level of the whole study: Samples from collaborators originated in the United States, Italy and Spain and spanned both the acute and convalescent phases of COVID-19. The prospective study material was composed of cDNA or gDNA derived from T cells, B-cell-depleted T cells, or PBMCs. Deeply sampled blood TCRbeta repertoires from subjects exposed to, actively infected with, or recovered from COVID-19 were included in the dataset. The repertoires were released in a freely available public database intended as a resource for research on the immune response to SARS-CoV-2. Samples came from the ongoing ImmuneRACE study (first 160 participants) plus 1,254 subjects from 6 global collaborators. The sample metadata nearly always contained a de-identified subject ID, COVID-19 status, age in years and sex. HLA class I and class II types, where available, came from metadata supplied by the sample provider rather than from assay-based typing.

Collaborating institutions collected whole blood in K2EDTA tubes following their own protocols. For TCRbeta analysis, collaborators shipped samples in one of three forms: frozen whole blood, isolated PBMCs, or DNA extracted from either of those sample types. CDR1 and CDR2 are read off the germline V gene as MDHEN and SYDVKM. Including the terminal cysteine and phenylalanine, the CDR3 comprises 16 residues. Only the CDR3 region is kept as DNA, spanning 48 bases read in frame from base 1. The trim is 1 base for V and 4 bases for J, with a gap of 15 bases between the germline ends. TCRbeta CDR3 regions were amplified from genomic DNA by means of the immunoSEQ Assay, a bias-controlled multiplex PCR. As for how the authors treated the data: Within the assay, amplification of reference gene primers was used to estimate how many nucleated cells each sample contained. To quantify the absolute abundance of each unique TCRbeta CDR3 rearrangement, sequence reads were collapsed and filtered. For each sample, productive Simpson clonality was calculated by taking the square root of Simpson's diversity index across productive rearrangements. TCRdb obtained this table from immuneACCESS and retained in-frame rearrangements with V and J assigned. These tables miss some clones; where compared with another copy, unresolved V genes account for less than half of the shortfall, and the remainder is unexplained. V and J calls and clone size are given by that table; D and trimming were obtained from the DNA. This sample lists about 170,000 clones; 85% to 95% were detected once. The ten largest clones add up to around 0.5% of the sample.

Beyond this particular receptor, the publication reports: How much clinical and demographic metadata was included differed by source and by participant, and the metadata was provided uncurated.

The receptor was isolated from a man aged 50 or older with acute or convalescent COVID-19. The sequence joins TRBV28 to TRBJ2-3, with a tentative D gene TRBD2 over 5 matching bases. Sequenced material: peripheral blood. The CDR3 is CASSLSVAGAADTQYF. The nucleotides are TGTGCCAGCAGTTTATCGGTGGCGGGTGCGGCAGATACGCAGTATTTT.